This T cell receptor (beta chain) was identified during a study of blood T cells in healthy people across ages. This clonotype was observed a few times. PCR was performed a second time for about 6 to 11 cycles using a sample-barcoded 5' primer and a J-beta primer mix. TCRdb re-derived calls from the 5' RACE reads in MiXCR, one entry per CDR3 protein. Found here are over a million distinct CDR3 sequences, less than 25% of them singletons; the top ten hold about 0.69%. A further study also used this sample, focusing on T cells of mothers and their children.

The sequence was collected from a girl aged 2 to 10 in good health. The sample was blood.

CDR3 sequence (DNA): TGCGCCAGCAGCTTGGCTCGGGAGGGGCAAGAGACCCAGTACTTC. It is translated as CASSLAREGQETQYF. J is TRBJ2-5 and V is TRBV5-1; 8 positions agree with TRBD2. V gave up 0 bases and J gave up 2 bases; unmatched junction bases: 3. The CDR3 loop spans 15 amino acids. Germline V gene lookup returns CDR1 SGHRS and CDR2 YFSETQ.